A single sample gave rise to the 20 T cell receptor beta chains below, sequenced in a study of cytomegalovirus exposure and HLA in healthy donors. PCR was performed using 60 Vbeta and 13 Jbeta primers. Sequenced by immunoSEQ multiplex PCR; TCRdb stores in-frame clones only, minus some. Of approximately 150,000 clones listed, about two thirds are singletons. The sequencing input was PBMCs. The origin of the receptors is a man aged 30 to 39 in good health and CMV-seropositive.

V and J are TRBV11-2 and TRBJ1-4, with TRBD1 matching 7 bases. The CDR3 totals 16 residues. Trimming at V came to 0 bases and at J to 8 bases, leaving 9 bases not matched to a gene. In germline, CDR1 is SGHAT, CDR2 FQNNGV. The DNA of the CDR3 is TGTGCCAGCAGCTTAGATCGGAGGACAGGTACCGAAAAACTGTTTTTT. Translated, it gives CASSLDRRTGTEKLFF.

The chain employs TRBV4-1 and TRBJ1-5; 10 nucleotides line up with TRBD1. CDR3 length: 19 residues. Germline V gene lookup returns CDR1 MGHRA and CDR2 YSYEKL. With 0 bases clipped from V and 5 bases from J, the junction kept 13 bases outside the gene matches. Here the CDR3 reads CASSQDWFQGTGVHQPQHF. CDR3 in DNA: TGCGCCAGCAGCCAAGATTGGTTCCAAGGGACAGGGGTACATCAGCCCCAGCATTTT.

The chain combines TRBV7-8 with TRBJ2-6; TRBD1 aligns across 7 bases. CDR3 length: 17 amino acids. The J segment lost 0 bases and the V segment lost 5 bases, leaving 7 bases of the junction unmatched. Germline V CDR1 and CDR2: SGHVS, FQNEAQ. The CDR3 DNA sequence: TGTGCCAGCAGCCCCCGACAGGGAAACTCTGGGGCCAACGTCCTGACTTTC. Protein: CASSPRQGNSGANVLTF.

This chain links TRBV4-1 with TRBJ2-7; tentative D call: TRBD1 (5 bases). Trimming took off 6 bases at V and 0 bases at J, with 12 bases between the two ends. The length of the CDR3 is 14 residues. Germline CDR1 reads MGHRA; CDR2 reads YSYEKL. The CDR3 sequence: CASRPQGSSYEQYF. Written as DNA, the CDR3 is TGCGCCAGCAGACCGCAGGGAAGCTCCTACGAGCAGTACTTC.

This chain links TRBV7-8 with TRBJ2-1, with D perhaps matching TRBD2 (6 bases). V dropped 7 bases and J dropped 5 bases, with 18 bases sitting between them. Germline lookup yields CDR1 SGHVS and CDR2 FQNEAQ. CDR3 length equals 15 residues. The chain's CDR3 is CASISRDALNNEQFF. As DNA, the CDR3 is TGTGCCAGCATCTCGCGGGACGCCCTAAACAATGAGCAGTTCTTC. Supplemented by reference TRBV7-8 and TRBJ2-1, the full variable domain reads GAGVSQSPRYKVAKRGQDVALRCDPISGHVSLFWYQQALGQGPEFLTYFQNEAQLDKSGLPSDRFFAERPEGSVSTLKIQRTQQEDSAVYLCASISRDALNNEQFFGPGTRLTVL.

This CDR3 is CASSLTGLAGEGRQFF. As DNA, the CDR3 is TGTGCCAGCAGCTTAACGGGACTAGCGGGAGAAGGACGGCAGTTCTTC. The rearrangement links TRBV7-9 to TRBJ2-1; the match to TRBD2 covers 14 bases. The CDR3 has 16 residues. V shed 2 bases, J shed 12 bases, and the junction held 9 bases outside the gene matches. In germline, CDR1 is SEHNR, CDR2 FQNEAQ (reference sequence).

The chain uses TRBV2 and TRBJ1-1, with 12 nucleotides matching TRBD1. The length of the CDR3 is 14 residues. Germline CDR1 is SNHLY and CDR2 is FYNNEI. V lost 11 bases, J lost 8 bases, and 12 bases stayed unmatched. The CDR3 DNA sequence: TGTGCCGGAAAACTCCGGGACAGGGGGCCAGAAGCTTTCTTT. Its protein product is CAGKLRDRGPEAFF.

This sequence joins TRBV27 and TRBJ2-1; a possible D gene is TRBD2 (6 bases). Looked up from germline, CDR1 is MNHEY and CDR2 is SMNVEV (reference sequence). Trimming removed 6 bases at V and 6 bases at J, with 12 bases between. The CDR3 is 13 amino acids. CDR3 protein: CASSWGVTNEQFF. The CDR3 coding sequence is TGTGCCAGCAGCTGGGGGGTTACCAATGAGCAGTTCTTC.

This clone was observed a few times. The rearrangement uses TRBV2 and TRBJ1-4; tentatively, D is TRBD1 (6 bases). V lost 6 bases to trimming and J lost 8 bases, with 10 bases between them. Germline V gene sequence: CDR1 SNHLY, CDR2 FYNNEI. This CDR3 is built from 12 residues. The chain's CDR3 is CASRGDREKLFF. CDR3 coding DNA: TGTGCCAGCAGAGGCGACAGGGAAAAACTGTTTTTT.

The V and J genes are TRBV28 and TRBJ2-1; D is unclear. This CDR3 has 12 residues. Trimming took 1 base from V and 7 from J, leaving 5 bases between them. Germline assignment: CDR1 MDHEN and CDR2 SYDVKM. Here the CDR3 reads CASSLSPNEQFF. CDR3 coding DNA: TGTGCCAGCAGTTTATCCCCTAATGAGCAGTTCTTC.

The chain joins TRBV7-6 to TRBJ1-1; D is uncertain. The CDR3 has 13 amino acids. Germline-derived CDR1 and CDR2 are SGHVS and FNYEAQ. V was pared by 1 base and J by 7 bases, with 10 bases between. The CDR3 DNA follows: TGTGCCAGCAGCTTAGATGGGAGTGTTGAAGCTTTCTTT. This encodes CASSLDGSVEAFF.

This clone was seen only once. This chain joins TRBV6-6 and TRBJ1-4; D gene uncertain. Trimming left V 0 bases short and J 0 bases short, with 2 bases between. CDR3 length: 14 residues. Germline values: CDR1 MNHNY, CDR2 SVGAGI (reference sequence). The CDR3 DNA reads as TGTGCCAGCAGTTACTCTACAACTAATGAAAAACTGTTTTTT. Translated: CASSYSTTNEKLFF.

V gene TRBV5-1 combines with J gene TRBJ1-1, with D possibly TRBD1 on 6 matching bases. The CDR3 covers 13 residues. Per the germline V gene, CDR1 is SGHRS and CDR2 is YFSETQ. V was trimmed by 4 bases and J by 3 bases, leaving 10 bases between them. CDR3 amino acids: CASSPQGDTEAFF. CDR3 nucleotide sequence: TGCGCCAGCAGCCCACAGGGTGACACTGAAGCTTTCTTT.

In this sample, this clone turned up once. The chain links TRBV5-4 to TRBJ1-1; a possible D gene is TRBD1 (5 bases). The CDR3 has 13 amino acids. V was cut by 7 bases and J by 7 bases, with 17 bases left in between. Germline V CDR1 and CDR2: SGHNT, YYREEE (reference sequence). CDR3 amino acids: CASGYQGGVEAFF. In nucleotides, the CDR3 is TGTGCCAGCGGCTACCAGGGAGGGGTTGAAGCTTTCTTT.

Only a few counts were recorded for this clone. J is TRBJ1-1 and V is TRBV5-4; possibly TRBD1 for D (6 bases). CDR3 length: 15 amino acids. Trimming cost V 2 bases and J 3 bases, with 14 bases left between them. Germline V gives CDR1 SGHNT, CDR2 YYREEE (reference sequence). This chain's CDR3 is CASSFTGLSDTEAFF. CDR3 in DNA: TGTGCCAGCAGCTTTACAGGGTTATCTGACACTGAAGCTTTCTTT.

J is TRBJ2-2 and V is TRBV19, with D possibly being TRBD2 (5 bases). The length of the CDR3 is 16 residues. With 3 bases removed from V and 1 base from J, the gap between germline ends came to 12 bases. Germline lookup yields CDR1 LNHDA and CDR2 SQIVND (reference sequence). The CDR3 reads CASSIRRGRNTGELFF. Written as DNA, the CDR3 is TGTGCCAGTAGTATCCGCCGCGGGCGGAACACCGGGGAGCTGTTTTTT.

The V call is TRBV19, the J call TRBJ1-4; D uncertain. Trimming removed 7 bases from V and 4 bases from J, with 10 bases in between. The CDR3 covers 13 residues. Germline CDR1 LNHDA, CDR2 SQIVND (reference sequence). The CDR3 spells CASKLQFNEKLFF. The CDR3 DNA reads TGTGCCAGTAAGCTACAGTTTAATGAAAAACTGTTTTTT.

This clone appeared a few times. The rearrangement joins TRBV7-9 to TRBJ2-2, with TRBD1 identical over 7 bases. This CDR3 has 14 residues. V shed 4 bases and J 3 bases; nucleotides not matched to a gene: 2. Per germline, CDR1 SEHNR and CDR2 FQNEAQ (reference sequence). This CDR3 reads CASSSGTDTGELFF. The CDR3 DNA reads as TGTGCCAGCAGCTCCGGGACAGACACCGGGGAGCTGTTTTTT.

DNA of the CDR3: TGTGCCAGTAGTAAGACCGGGACTCTCACCTACGAGCAGTACTTC. This translates into CASSKTGTLTYEQYF. V gene TRBV19 combines with J gene TRBJ2-7; a weak D match, TRBD2 (6 bases). Germline CDR1 and CDR2: LNHDA and SQIVND (reference sequence). Deletions cut 4 bases from V and 2 bases from J, with 15 bases between. This CDR3 contains 15 residues.

The chain joins TRBV4-2 to TRBJ2-7; 8 bases are a match to TRBD1. CDR1 is LGHNA, CDR2 YNFKEQ, per germline. V was pared by 0 bases and J by 4 bases, with 8 bases of the junction left unmatched. The CDR3 has 16 amino acids. The CDR3 here is CASSQEGGQGLYEQYF. The DNA for the CDR3 is TGTGCCAGCAGCCAAGAGGGAGGACAGGGTTTATACGAGCAGTACTTC.